Listed here are 20 T cell receptor beta chains from one sample, sequenced in a study of neoadjuvant nivolumab and ipilimumab in lung cancer. TCRdb keeps only in-frame clones here, not all; method: immunoSEQ multiplex PCR. Here the sample spans 25,000 to 30,000 clones, roughly 80% being singletons. The input for sequencing was peripheral blood, taken before neoadjuvant nivolumab, alone or with ipilimumab. Receptors were obtained from an adult with non-small cell lung cancer.

J is TRBJ2-1 and V is TRBV27, with 7 bases fitting TRBD2. The length of the CDR3 is 13 residues. Trimming at V came to 0 bases and at J to 10 bases, leaving 3 bases not matched to a gene. The germline CDR1 and CDR2 sequences are MNHEY and SMNVEV (reference sequence). The CDR3 DNA sequence: TGTGCCAGCAGTTTATCGGGGGGGTCCGAGCAGTTCTTC. It codes for CASSLSGGSEQFF.

The chain combines TRBV11-2 with TRBJ1-3; tentatively, D is TRBD1 (5 bases). V lost 4 bases, J lost 8 bases, and 15 bases lay in between. Germline-derived CDR1 and CDR2 are SGHAT and FQNNGV. The length of the CDR3 is 14 residues. CDR3 bases: TGTGCCAGCAGCTCAGGACAAGCCTCGGACACCATATATTTT. Its translation: CASSSGQASDTIYF.

The V call is TRBV5-4, the J call TRBJ2-1, with 8 bases identical to TRBD1. The length of the CDR3 is 15 residues. Germline assignment: CDR1 SGHNT and CDR2 YYREEE (reference sequence). V shed 2 bases and J 5 bases; nucleotides not matched to a gene: 6. For the CDR3, the DNA is TGTGCCAGCAGCTTAGACAGGGGAAACCACAATGAGCAGTTCTTC. Translation: CASSLDRGNHNEQFF.

In its sample, this clone was seen a few times. In DNA, the CDR3 is TGTGCCAGCAGCCCCAGGGGGGGAGTGGGTGGAGAGACCCAGTACTTC. Translation gives CASSPRGGVGGETQYF. The V gene is TRBV7-8, the J gene TRBJ2-5; D could derive from TRBD1 or TRBD2 (7 bases each). Germline CDR1 reads SGHVS; CDR2 reads FQNEAQ. The germline V and J ends were trimmed by 5 bases and 4 bases, with 20 bases remaining between them. The CDR3 consists of 16 residues. Combining the CDR3 with reference TRBV7-8 and TRBJ2-5 gives the whole variable domain GAGVSQSPRYKVAKRGQDVALRCDPISGHVSLFWYQQALGQGPEFLTYFQNEAQLDKSGLPSDRFFAERPEGSVSTLKIQRTQQEDSAVYLCASSPRGGVGGETQYFGPGTRLLVL.

CDR3 loop: CASSVALRVAGELFF. In DNA, the CDR3 is TGTGCCAGCAGCGTAGCTTTAAGGGTAGCGGGGGAGCTGTTTTTT. V gene TRBV9 combines with J gene TRBJ2-2; maybe TRBD2 (5 bases). V was clipped by 0 bases and J by 8 bases, with 14 bases between them. Germline CDR1 and CDR2: SGDLS and YYNGEE. The CDR3 is 15 amino acids. The entire variable domain, with the rest obtained from reference TRBV9 and TRBJ2-2, is as follows: DSGVTQTPKHLITATGQRVTLRCSPRSGDLSVYWYQQSLDQGLQFLIQYYNGEERAKGNILERFSAQQFPDLHSELNLSSLELGDSALYFCASSVALRVAGELFFGEGSRLTVL.

The CDR3 sequence: CSASHAYEQYF. In nucleotides, the CDR3 is TGCAGTGCTAGTCACGCCTACGAGCAGTACTTC. The chain combines TRBV20-1 with TRBJ2-7; D gene uncertain. V dropped 3 bases and J dropped 2 bases, with 5 bases sitting between them. CDR3 length equals 11 residues. Germline V gene lookup returns CDR1 DFQATT and CDR2 SNEGSKA (reference sequence).

The chain couples TRBV7-3 to TRBJ1-1; D call uncertain. In germline, CDR1 is SGHTA, CDR2 FQGTGA. V was pared by 1 base and J by 2 bases, with 8 bases between. The CDR3 has 14 residues. The CDR3 DNA reads TGTGCCAGCAGCTTAAGCGCGAGAAACACTGAAGCTTTCTTT. Protein sequence: CASSLSARNTEAFF.

This chain connects TRBV5-1 to TRBJ2-2; TRBD1 is a possible D gene (6 bases). The CDR3 sequence is 13 residues long. CDR1 and CDR2 from the germline V gene are SGHRS and YFSETQ. V was trimmed by 4 bases and J by 7 bases, leaving 11 bases between them. Written as DNA, the CDR3 is TGCGCCAGCAGCGGGAACAGGGACGGGGAGCTGTTTTTT. This sequence encodes CASSGNRDGELFF.

This rearrangement joins TRBV14 to TRBJ2-5; tentative D call: TRBD1 (6 bases). Germline V gene lookup returns CDR1 SGHDN and CDR2 FVKESK. V lost 2 bases and J 5 bases, leaving 12 bases between the germline ends. The CDR3 consists of 14 residues. The CDR3 loop reads CASSQRQDGETQYF. CDR3 DNA: TGTGCCAGCAGCCAACGACAGGATGGGGAGACCCAGTACTTC.

The J gene is TRBJ1-4, the V gene TRBV10-3; 7 bases are shared with TRBD1. Germline lookup yields CDR1 ENHRY and CDR2 SYGVKD. The J segment lost 6 bases and the V segment lost 6 bases, leaving 7 bases of the junction unmatched. The CDR3 is 14 residues long. CDR3 DNA: TGTGCCATCAGCCCCAGGGGGGGAGATGAAAAACTGTTTTTT. It codes for CAISPRGGDEKLFF.

This chain uses TRBV4-2 with TRBJ2-1; D not certain. Germline CDR1 and CDR2: LGHNA and YNFKEQ. V was trimmed by 0 bases and J by 2 bases, leaving 11 bases between them. The CDR3 runs to 16 residues. This chain's CDR3 is CASSQDEAQPYNEQFF. The DNA for the CDR3 is TGTGCCAGCAGCCAAGATGAGGCCCAGCCCTACAATGAGCAGTTCTTC.

The chain is built from TRBV4-3 and TRBJ2-1, with 9 bases aligning to TRBD2. This CDR3 has 15 residues. V was clipped by 2 bases and J by 1 base; unmatched bases: 0. Looked up from germline, CDR1 is LGHNA and CDR2 is YSLEER. CDR3 DNA sequence: TGCGCCAGCAGCCAACTAGCGGGGTCCTACAATGAGCAGTTCTTC. This encodes CASSQLAGSYNEQFF.

The V call is TRBV11-2, the J call TRBJ2-1; D gene uncertain. The CDR3 has 13 residues. Germline V gene data show CDR1 as SGHAT and CDR2 as FQNNGV. V shed 5 bases and J shed 5 bases, with 10 bases lying between them. CDR3 amino acids: CASSKIVDNEQFF. The DNA of the CDR3 is TGTGCCAGCAGCAAAATAGTCGACAATGAGCAGTTCTTC.

DNA for the CDR3: TGTGCCAGCAGTTACGGTCGGTCGGAGACCCAGTACTTC. Translation: CASSYGRSETQYF. This chain links TRBV6-6 with TRBJ2-5; D is uncertain. CDR1 is MNHNY and CDR2 is SVGAGI in the germline V gene (reference sequence). V gave up 2 bases and J gave up 5 bases, with 9 bases separating them. The CDR3 is 13 amino acids.

V usage is TRBV6-1 and J usage is TRBJ1-1, with 11 bases matching TRBD1. Trimming cost V 6 bases and J 5 bases; bases outside gene matches: 8. CDR3 length: 15 residues. Germline CDR1 reads MNHNS; CDR2 reads SASEGT. The CDR3 protein is CASRVSGTGGTEAFF. DNA of the CDR3: TGTGCCAGCAGGGTTTCCGGGACAGGGGGGACTGAAGCTTTCTTT.

The chain employs TRBV27 and TRBJ2-3; 7 nucleotides match TRBD1. V gave up 4 bases and J gave up 2 bases; unmatched junction bases: 9. The CDR3 extends over 16 amino acids. In germline, CDR1 is MNHEY, CDR2 SMNVEV (reference sequence). The CDR3 bases are TGTGCCAGCAGTTCGCGCCGGACAGGCATCACAGATACGCAGTATTTT. It codes for CASSSRRTGITDTQYF.

This chain connects TRBV28 to TRBJ1-1, with 7 bases identical to TRBD1. In germline, CDR1 is MDHEN, CDR2 SYDVKM. With 4 bases clipped from V and 5 bases from J, the junction kept 7 bases outside the gene matches. The CDR3 has 14 amino acids. The CDR3 DNA reads TGTGCCAGCAGTTCCGGACAGGATAGGACTGAAGCTTTCTTT. Translating it yields CASSSGQDRTEAFF.

The chain couples TRBV5-6 to TRBJ2-3; possibly TRBD1 for D (7 bases). The germline V gene encodes CDR1 SGHDT and CDR2 YYEEEE. The CDR3 sequence is 15 residues long. V shed 4 bases and J shed 3 bases, with 15 bases lying between them. In DNA form, the CDR3 reads TGTGCCAGCAGCGGACAGGACTATTTAACAGATACGCAGTATTTT. Amino acids: CASSGQDYLTDTQYF.

The chain combines TRBV29-1 with TRBJ2-3, with TRBD1 matching over 9 bases. Per the germline V gene, CDR1 is SQVTM and CDR2 is ANQGSEA. The CDR3 has 16 amino acids. The V segment lost 2 bases and the J segment 2 bases; nucleotides outside the gene matches: 8. The CDR3 spells CSVEPGQGLPTDTQYF. The DNA of the CDR3 is TGCAGCGTTGAACCGGGACAGGGCCTACCCACAGATACGCAGTATTTT.

In its sample, this clone was seen once. The J gene is TRBJ1-5, the V gene TRBV27; D is possibly TRBD1 (6 bases). Germline values: CDR1 MNHEY, CDR2 SMNVEV (reference sequence). This CDR3 region has 15 residues. Trimming cost V 2 bases and J 11 bases, with 19 bases left between them. This CDR3 is CASSLGNRDFRAQHF. CDR3 bases: TGTGCCAGCAGTTTAGGAAACAGGGATTTCAGGGCCCAGCATTTT.